This T cell receptor (beta chain) was found in a study of OX40 agonist ivuxolimab in advanced cancers. Looking at the study overall: At 65% to 90% male, the cohort had a mean age of about 55 years, ranging from about 23 to 79. Partial response was recorded in three patients: one hepatocellular carcinoma and two cutaneous melanoma cases.

The method was immunoSEQ multiplex PCR; TCRdb's version includes in-frame clones alone and lacks a portion of them. The sample records 65,000 to 80,000 clones, roughly 86% being singletons. This receptor was taken from an adult with an advanced solid tumor such as melanoma, head and neck, liver or kidney cancer. Here the sequenced sample was CD4+ or CD8+ T cells sorted from blood, taken in a trial of the OX40 agonist ivuxolimab.

CDR3 sequence: CASSLTEGAQYF. CDR3 sequence (DNA): TGTGCCAGCAGTTTAACCGAGGGAGCGCAGTATTTT. The rearrangement uses TRBV28 and TRBJ2-3; tentative D call: TRBD2 (5 bases). The CDR3 has 12 amino acids. CDR1 MDHEN and CDR2 SYDVKM come from the germline V gene. V was trimmed by 2 bases and J by 10 bases, leaving 10 bases between them.